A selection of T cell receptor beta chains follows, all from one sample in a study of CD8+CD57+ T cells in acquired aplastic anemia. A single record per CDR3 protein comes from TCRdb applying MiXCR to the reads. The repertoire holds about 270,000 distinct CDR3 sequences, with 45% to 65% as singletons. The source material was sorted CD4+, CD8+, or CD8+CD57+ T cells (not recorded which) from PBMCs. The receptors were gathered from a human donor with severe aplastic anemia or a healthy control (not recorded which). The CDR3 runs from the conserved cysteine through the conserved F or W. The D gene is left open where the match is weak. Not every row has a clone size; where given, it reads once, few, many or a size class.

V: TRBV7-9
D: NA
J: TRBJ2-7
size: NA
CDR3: CASSVEAAGSYEQYF
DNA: TGTGCCAGCAGCGTCGAGGCAGCTGGCTCCTACGAGCAGTACTTC

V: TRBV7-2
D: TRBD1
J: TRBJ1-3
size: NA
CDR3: CASSIDRGSGNTIYF
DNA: TGTGCCAGCAGCATCGACAGGGGCTCTGGAAACACCATATATTTT

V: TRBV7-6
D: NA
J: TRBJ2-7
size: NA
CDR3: CASGKGPSYEQYF
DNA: TGTGCCAGCGGAAAGGGACCGAGCTACGAGCAGTACTTC

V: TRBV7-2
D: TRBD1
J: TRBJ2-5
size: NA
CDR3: CASSQGGQGQETQYF
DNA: TGTGCCAGCAGCCAGGGGGGACAGGGGCAAGAGACCCAGTACTTC

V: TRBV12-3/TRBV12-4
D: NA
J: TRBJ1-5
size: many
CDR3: CASSQDGNSNQPQHF
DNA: TGTGCCAGCAGCCAGGACGGTAATAGCAATCAGCCCCAGCATTTT

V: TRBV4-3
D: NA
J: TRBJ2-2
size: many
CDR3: CASSRGQGGTGELFF
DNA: TGCGCCAGCAGCCGAGGACAGGGAGGGACCGGGGAGCTGTTTTTT

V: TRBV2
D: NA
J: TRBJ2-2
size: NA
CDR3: CASVRESNTGELFF
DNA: TGTGCCAGCGTCCGGGAGAGTAACACCGGGGAGCTGTTTTTT

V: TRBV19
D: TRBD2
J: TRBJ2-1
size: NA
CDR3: CASRSSGGAVANEQFF
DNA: TGTGCCAGTAGATCTAGCGGGGGGGCGGTTGCCAATGAGCAGTTCTTC

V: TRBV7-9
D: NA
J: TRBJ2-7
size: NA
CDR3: CASSFYVDEQYF
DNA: TGTGCCAGCAGTTTTTACGTCGACGAGCAGTACTTC

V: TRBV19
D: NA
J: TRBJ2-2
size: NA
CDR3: CASTVSSGTGELFF
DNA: TGTGCCAGTACCGTTTCATCTGGCACCGGGGAGCTGTTTTTT

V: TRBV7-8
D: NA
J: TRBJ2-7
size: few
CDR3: CASSLLQGSAEQYF
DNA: TGTGCCAGCAGCTTATTACAAGGGAGTGCCGAGCAGTACTTC

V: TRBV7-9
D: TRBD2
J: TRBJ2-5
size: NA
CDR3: CASSRGGLAGEGETQYF
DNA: TGTGCCAGCAGCAGGGGGGGACTAGCGGGGGAAGGAGAGACCCAGTACTTC

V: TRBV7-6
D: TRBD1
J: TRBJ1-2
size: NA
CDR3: CASSPWTGADYGYTF
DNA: TGTGCCAGCAGCCCCTGGACAGGGGCCGACTATGGCTACACCTTC

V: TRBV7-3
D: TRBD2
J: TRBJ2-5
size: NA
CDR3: CASSDSGLAGPRETQYF
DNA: TGTGCCAGCAGTGACTCGGGGCTAGCGGGACCTCGAGAGACCCAGTACTTC

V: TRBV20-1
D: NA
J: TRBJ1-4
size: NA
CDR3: CSARGGGSEKLFF
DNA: TGCAGTGCTAGGGGCGGTGGTAGTGAAAAACTGTTTTTT

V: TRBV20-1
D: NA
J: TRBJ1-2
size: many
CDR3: CSARDLGGYTF
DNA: TGCAGTGCACGAGACCTGGGCGGCTACACCTTC